A selection of T cell receptor beta chains follows, all from one sample in a study of cytomegalovirus exposure and HLA in healthy donors. This table comes from immunoSEQ multiplex PCR, and its TCRdb copy is limited to in-frame clones, with some not included. The data show 120,000 to 150,000 clones, roughly 80% seen once. The sample taken for sequencing was PBMCs. All receptors derive from a woman aged 40 to 50 in good health and CMV-seropositive. Both conserved end residues are part of each CDR3. D genes are given only for firm matches. Clone size appears in some rows only: once, few, many, or a class for an expanded clone.

d_call	v_call	j_call	clone_size	cdr3_aa	cdr3_nt
-	TRBV6-5	TRBJ1-1	few	CASSYATSMNTEAFF	TGTGCCAGCAGTTACGCGACATCTATGAACACTGAAGCTTTCTTT
-	TRBV5-6	TRBJ2-2	-	CASTPDGPGWTGELFF	TGTGCCAGCACCCCCGACGGTCCAGGGTGGACCGGGGAGCTGTTTTTT
-	TRBV5-4	TRBJ1-1	few	CASSLEARVEAFF	TGTGCCAGCAGCTTGGAGGCCAGGGTTGAAGCTTTCTTT
-	TRBV2	TRBJ2-3	few	CASSDLGGSTDTQYF	TGTGCCAGCAGTGATCTGGGGGGTAGCACAGATACGCAGTATTTT
TRBD2	TRBV5-4	TRBJ2-5	-	CASSTGLGGGGETQYF	TGTGCCAGCAGCACCGGACTCGGTGGGGGGGGAGAGACCCAGTACTTC
TRBD1	TRBV28	TRBJ1-2	-	CASSDRGRGYTF	TGTGCCAGCAGTGACAGGGGGAGGGGCTACACCTTC
TRBD1	TRBV28	TRBJ1-2	-	CASSTIGQVIPNYGYTF	TGTGCCAGCAGTACCATAGGACAGGTCATACCTAACTATGGCTACACCTTC
TRBD1	TRBV7-3	TRBJ2-3	-	CASSSQGQSTDTQYF	TGTGCCAGCAGTTCCCAGGGACAGAGCACAGATACGCAGTATTTT
TRBD1	TRBV28	TRBJ1-1	few	CASSGIKRQGGNTEAFF	TGTGCCAGCAGTGGCATTAAGAGACAGGGTGGGAACACTGAAGCTTTCTTT
TRBD2	TRBV7-9	TRBJ2-5	-	CASSLVAGGLQKTQYF	TGTGCCAGCAGCTTGGTGGCGGGGGGCCTTCAAAAGACCCAGTACTTC
-	TRBV6-4	TRBJ1-1	-	CACSWGENTEAFF	TGTGCTTGCTCATGGGGAGAGAACACTGAAGCTTTCTTT
-	TRBV13	TRBJ2-3	-	CASTLTDTQYF	TGTGCCAGCACCCTCACAGATACGCAGTATTTT
-	TRBV18	TRBJ1-2	few	CASSPLEGGGYGYTF	TGTGCCAGCTCACCGTTAGAGGGAGGAGGCTATGGCTACACCTTC